The 17 T cell receptor beta chains in this list originate from one sample, sequenced in a study of cytomegalovirus exposure and HLA in healthy donors. The method was immunoSEQ multiplex PCR; TCRdb's version includes in-frame clones alone and lacks a portion of them. This repertoire shows about 63,000 clones, around 92% found once; its top ten account for roughly 1.2%. Sequencing was carried out using PBMCs. The source is a woman aged 18-29 years in good health and CMV-seronegative.

The V and J genes are TRBV6-5 and TRBJ1-1, with 9 bases matching TRBD1. V was pared by 6 bases and J by 1 base, with 6 bases of the junction left unmatched. Germline values: CDR1 MNHEY, CDR2 SVGAGI. The CDR3 runs to 15 residues. The CDR3 bases are TGTGCCAGCAGCCGCGGGGACAGGGAGAACACTGAAGCTTTCTTT. This codes for CASSRGDRENTEAFF.

This clone has more than one count but fewer than ten. This chain uses TRBV6-4 with TRBJ2-1, with a weak D call TRBD2 (6 bases). CDR1 and CDR2 (germline): MRHNA, SNTAGT. CDR3 length: 15 amino acids. Trimming took off 4 bases at V and 2 bases at J, with 12 bases between the two ends. The CDR3 loop reads CASSGSAGTYNEQFF. The CDR3 DNA is TGTGCCAGCAGTGGTAGCGCGGGGACCTACAATGAGCAGTTCTTC.

This clone is a singleton in its sample. This specimen includes other DNA sequences encoding the same CDR3. The V call is TRBV5-1, the J call TRBJ1-5; D remains unclear. CDR3 size: 16 residues. Trimming cost V 4 bases and J 2 bases, with 16 bases left between them. The germline CDR1 and CDR2 sequences are SGHRS and YFSETQ. CDR3 region: CASSVGGPGGNQPQHF. DNA for the CDR3: TGCGCCAGCAGCGTAGGAGGTCCGGGTGGCAATCAGCCCCAGCATTTT.

V is TRBV7-9 and J is TRBJ2-3; 8 nucleotides agree with TRBD1. V trimming: 2 bases; J trimming: 5 bases; junction bases outside the gene matches: 6. This CDR3 has 15 amino acids. The germline CDR1 and CDR2 sequences are SEHNR and FQNEAQ (reference sequence). The CDR3 loop reads CASSLSGGAGDTQYF. CDR3 nucleotides: TGTGCCAGCAGCTTATCAGGGGGCGCGGGAGATACGCAGTATTTT.

The CDR3 sequence: CASSPERQANYGYTF. CDR3 coding DNA: TGTGCCAGCAGCCCAGAACGACAGGCGAACTATGGCTACACCTTC. This chain links TRBV7-9 with TRBJ1-2; a weak D match, TRBD1 (6 bases). V was trimmed by 5 bases and J by 2 bases, leaving 15 bases between them. The CDR3 is made up of 15 amino acids. The germline V gene encodes CDR1 SEHNR and CDR2 FQNEAQ (reference sequence).

This clone was seen only once. In DNA form, the CDR3 reads TGTGCCAGCTCACCACCCGGACAGGAGCCCTACGAGCAGTACTTC. Amino acids: CASSPPGQEPYEQYF. This chain uses TRBV18 with TRBJ2-7, with 7 nucleotides matching TRBD1. The CDR3 spans 15 residues. The trim removed 0 bases at V and 2 bases at J, leaving 4 bases unmatched. The germline V gene has CDR1 KGHSH and CDR2 LQKENI.

CDR3 coding DNA: TGTGCCAGCAGTCTCCTGCCCGGACAGGGCGAAAATTCACCCCTCCACTTT. It codes for CASSLLPGQGENSPLHF. The V and J genes are TRBV28 and TRBJ1-6; 8 positions match TRBD1. CDR3 size: 17 residues. Trimming took 5 bases from V and 7 from J; bases not matched to a gene: 13. The V gene's germline CDR1 is MDHEN and CDR2 SYDVKM.

The rearrangement uses TRBV19 and TRBJ2-4, with TRBD2 identical over 11 bases. Per the germline V gene, CDR1 is LNHDA and CDR2 is SQIVND (reference sequence). This CDR3 is 18 amino acids long. The V gene end was trimmed by 5 bases and the J gene end by 7 bases; junction bases not matched to a gene: 16. The CDR3 reads CASSDRGSGGANENIQYF. The DNA for the CDR3 is TGTGCCAGTAGTGACCGTGGTAGCGGGGGGGCGAATGAGAACATTCAGTACTTC.

The table lists this clone with a count of one. The chain uses TRBV6-4 and TRBJ1-5; 9 bases agree with TRBD1. V shed 5 bases, J shed 6 bases, and the junction held 2 bases outside the gene matches. The CDR3 covers 13 residues. Germline-derived CDR1 and CDR2 are MRHNA and SNTAGT. This chain's CDR3 is CASSHRGRQPQHF. For the CDR3, the DNA is TGTGCCAGCAGTCACAGGGGGCGTCAGCCCCAGCATTTT.

The chain combines TRBV10-3 with TRBJ2-5, with D possibly being TRBD2 (6 bases). This CDR3 region has 13 residues. Germline lookup yields CDR1 ENHRY and CDR2 SYGVKD. Between the trimmed V and J ends, which lost 2 bases and 4 bases, there was a span of 8 bases. The CDR3 spells CAISEPGGETQYF. DNA for the CDR3: TGTGCCATCAGTGAGCCCGGGGGAGAGACCCAGTACTTC.

The chain is built from TRBV10-1 and TRBJ1-1; no definite D call. The germline V gene encodes CDR1 WNHNN and CDR2 SYGVQD (reference sequence). The CDR3 is 15 residues long. Trimming pared 1 base from V and 3 bases from J, leaving 12 bases between. The CDR3 here is CASSEFSGSYTEAFF. In DNA, the CDR3 is TGCGCCAGCAGTGAGTTCTCAGGCTCCTACACTGAAGCTTTCTTT.

The chain carries TRBV5-4 and TRBJ1-4, with TRBD1 as a possible D gene (6 bases). The V gene's germline CDR1 is SGHNT and CDR2 YYREEE (reference sequence). The germline V and J ends were trimmed by 0 bases and 3 bases, with 6 bases remaining between them. The CDR3 sequence is 14 residues long. The CDR3 reads CASSLDRANEKLFF. CDR3 nucleotides: TGTGCCAGCAGCTTGGACAGGGCTAATGAAAAACTGTTTTTT.

This clone appeared once. The chain carries TRBV7-2 and TRBJ2-1; TRBD2 matches at 10 bases. Germline assignment: CDR1 SGHTA and CDR2 FQGNSA. This CDR3 has 15 amino acids. With 2 bases clipped from V and 8 bases from J, the junction kept 6 bases outside the gene matches. The CDR3 region is CASSLQGTSVDEQFF. The CDR3 coding sequence is TGTGCCAGCAGCTTACAGGGGACTAGCGTCGATGAGCAGTTCTTC.

This clone has just one count. The V gene is TRBV28, the J gene TRBJ1-1; the match to TRBD1 covers 8 bases. Looked up from germline, CDR1 is MDHEN and CDR2 is SYDVKM. The CDR3 has 14 amino acids. The V and J ends lost 5 bases and 5 bases, in that order; junction bases with no gene match: 7. The CDR3 sequence is CASSRGTGPTEAFF. In DNA, the CDR3 is TGTGCCAGCAGTAGAGGGACAGGACCGACTGAAGCTTTCTTT.

This clone was observed a single time. The chain employs TRBV27 and TRBJ2-3, with TRBD2 matching 9 bases. This CDR3 comprises 15 residues. Trimming cost V 3 bases and J 6 bases; bases outside gene matches: 7. In germline, CDR1 is MNHEY, CDR2 SMNVEV (reference sequence). Here the CDR3 reads CASSFRGGAGDTQYF. CDR3 sequence (DNA): TGTGCCAGCAGTTTTCGCGGGGGGGCCGGGGATACGCAGTATTTT.

V is TRBV9 and J is TRBJ2-3; 7 bases are a match to TRBD1. J lost 2 bases, V lost 3 bases, and 6 bases had no gene match. Germline V gene data show CDR1 as SGDLS and CDR2 as YYNGEE. The CDR3 has 15 amino acids. The CDR3 loop reads CASSGGTEHTDTQYF. In nucleotides, the CDR3 is TGTGCCAGCAGCGGAGGGACAGAGCACACAGATACGCAGTATTTT.

The chain uses TRBV19 and TRBJ1-2; perhaps TRBD1 as D (5 bases). Germline values: CDR1 LNHDA, CDR2 SQIVND (reference sequence). Deletions cut 4 bases from V and 0 bases from J, with 12 bases between. The CDR3 is 15 residues long. The CDR3 DNA follows: TGTGCCAGTAGTAGCGGAGGGGCCGCTAACTATGGCTACACCTTC. Translating gives CASSSGGAANYGYTF.